The source of this TCR beta chain is a study of ipilimumab plus nivolumab after autologous stem cell transplantation (dated by TCRdb to the early 2020s). As for the study more broadly: A median of about 5 ipilimumab doses and roughly eight nivolumab doses was received by trial patients. Under 40 patients made up the trial's intent-to-treat population. Patients undergoing autologous transplant for high-risk diffuse large B cell lymphoma, mature T cell lymphoma, or multiple myeloma were enrolled in the trial. Both primary refractory and relapsed disease were represented in the DLBCL cohort, where 18-month progression-free survival was approximately 87% and 28%, respectively. Summary of the overall study and its limitations: The authors stated that profiles of the T cell receptor repertoire, regulatory T cell phenotype and gut microbiota provided a biologic rationale for studying this approach further. The authors concluded that combined checkpoint inhibition appeared tolerable when used as consolidation after transplant.

Ipilimumab was given at 1 mg/kg intravenously on day 1 of selected weeks, and checkpoint therapy started 14 to 28 days after autologous transplant. The nivolumab dose was 3 mg/kg intravenously, delivered on day 1 of weeks 1, 4, 7, 10, and every two weeks through week 26. This was a Phase Ib clinical trial that tested ipilimumab plus nivolumab, given as combined checkpoint inhibition, for consolidation following autologous stem cell transplantation. To prepare the library, the immunoSEQ multiplex PCR assay was applied. The table was pulled from immuneACCESS by TCRdb, which kept in-frame rearrangements only. Such tables lose some clones; where checked, under half of the loss comes from unresolved V genes, and the rest has no known cause. The sample table contains some 9,800 clones; only one count was recorded for around 84% of them. In total, the top ten clones hold approximately 9% of the sample.

On this clone itself: Which antigen it targets is not known. No per-base quality is available; no much larger clone lies one base away.

V loses 10 bases, J loses 8 bases, and the germline ends lie 20 bases apart. The CDR3 spans 13 residues, from the cysteine through the phenylalanine. Here the CDR3 DNA is all that survives: 39 bases in frame from base 1. The germline V gene specifies MDHEN as CDR1 and SYDVKM as CDR2. The sequencing here drew on PBMCs, taken in a trial of ipilimumab plus nivolumab as post-transplant consolidation. The chain is assembled from TRBV28 and TRBJ1-2, with the D gene too uncertain to name. This clonotype was obtained from a male donor with diffuse large B-cell lymphoma. In nucleotides, the sequence is TGTGCCACCATACGGCCCTCAAGAGAGGGCTACACCTTC. Its translation is CATIRPSREGYTF.